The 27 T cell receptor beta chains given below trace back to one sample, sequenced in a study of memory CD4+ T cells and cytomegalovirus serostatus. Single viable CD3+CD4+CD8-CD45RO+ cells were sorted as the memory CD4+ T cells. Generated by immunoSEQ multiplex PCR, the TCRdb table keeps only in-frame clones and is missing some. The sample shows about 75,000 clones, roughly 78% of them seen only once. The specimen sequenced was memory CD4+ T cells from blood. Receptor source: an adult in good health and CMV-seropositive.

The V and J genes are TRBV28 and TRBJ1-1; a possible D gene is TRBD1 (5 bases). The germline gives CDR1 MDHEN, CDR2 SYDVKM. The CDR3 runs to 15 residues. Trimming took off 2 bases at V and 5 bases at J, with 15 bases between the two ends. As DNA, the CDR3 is TGTGCCAGCAGTTTAAGGGACGGGAGTAGAACTGAAGCTTTCTTT. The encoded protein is CASSLRDGSRTEAFF.

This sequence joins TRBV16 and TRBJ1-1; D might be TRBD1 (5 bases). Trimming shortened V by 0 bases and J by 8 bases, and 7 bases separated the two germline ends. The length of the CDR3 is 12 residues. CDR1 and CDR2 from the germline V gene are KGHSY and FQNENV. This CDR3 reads CASSQSGGEAFF. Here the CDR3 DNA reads TGTGCCAGCAGCCAATCGGGGGGGGAAGCTTTCTTT.

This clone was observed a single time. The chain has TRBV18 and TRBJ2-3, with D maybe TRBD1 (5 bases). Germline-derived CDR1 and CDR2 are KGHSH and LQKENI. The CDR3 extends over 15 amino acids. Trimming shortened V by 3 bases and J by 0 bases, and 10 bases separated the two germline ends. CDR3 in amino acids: CASSPSRQSTDTQYF. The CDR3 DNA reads TGTGCCAGCTCACCGAGTAGACAGAGCACAGATACGCAGTATTTT.

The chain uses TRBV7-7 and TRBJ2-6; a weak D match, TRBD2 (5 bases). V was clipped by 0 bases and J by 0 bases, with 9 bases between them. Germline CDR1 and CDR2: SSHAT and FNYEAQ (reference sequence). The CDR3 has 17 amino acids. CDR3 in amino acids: CASSLAVGSSGANVLTF. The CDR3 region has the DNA TGTGCCAGCAGCTTAGCTGTAGGGAGCTCTGGGGCCAACGTCCTGACTTTC.

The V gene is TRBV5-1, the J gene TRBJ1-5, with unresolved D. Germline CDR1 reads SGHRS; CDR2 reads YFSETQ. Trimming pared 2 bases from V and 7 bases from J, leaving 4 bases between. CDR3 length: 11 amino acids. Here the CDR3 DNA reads TGCGCCAGCAGCTTAAGCCAGCCCCAGCATTTT. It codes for CASSLSQPQHF.

This CDR3 reads CASSSRTGEIYGYTF. The CDR3 DNA is TGTGCCAGCAGCTCAAGGACAGGGGAAATCTATGGCTACACCTTC. The chain links TRBV14 to TRBJ1-2; 9 bases agree with TRBD1. With 5 bases clipped from V and 4 bases from J, the junction kept 8 bases outside the gene matches. The length of the CDR3 is 15 residues. CDR1 SGHDN and CDR2 FVKESK come from the germline V gene.

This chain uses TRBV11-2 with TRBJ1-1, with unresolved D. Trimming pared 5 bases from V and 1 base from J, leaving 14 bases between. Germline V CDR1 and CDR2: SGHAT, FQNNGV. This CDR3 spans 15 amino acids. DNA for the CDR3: TGTGCCAGCAGCAGGATAGGAGGTCGGAACACTGAAGCTTTCTTT. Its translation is CASSRIGGRNTEAFF.

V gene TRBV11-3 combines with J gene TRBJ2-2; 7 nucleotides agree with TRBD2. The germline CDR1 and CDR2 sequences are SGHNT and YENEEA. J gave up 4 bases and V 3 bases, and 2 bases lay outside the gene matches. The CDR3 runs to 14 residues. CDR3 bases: TGTGCCAGCAGCTTGGGGGGGGGCACCGGGGAGCTGTTTTTT. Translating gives CASSLGGGTGELFF. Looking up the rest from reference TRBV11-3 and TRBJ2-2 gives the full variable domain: EAGVVQSPRYKIIEKKQPVAFWCNPISGHNTLYWYLQNLGQGPELLIRYENEEAVDDSQLPKDRFSAERLKGVDSTLKIQPAELGDSAVYLCASSLGGGTGELFFGEGSRLTVL.

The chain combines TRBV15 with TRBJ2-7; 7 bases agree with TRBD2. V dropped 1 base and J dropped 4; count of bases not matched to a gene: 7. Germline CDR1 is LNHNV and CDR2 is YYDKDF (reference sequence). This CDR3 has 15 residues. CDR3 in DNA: TGTGCCACCAGCAGAGGTGGCGGGAGTCCTTACGAGCAGTACGTC. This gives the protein CATSRGGGSPYEQYV.

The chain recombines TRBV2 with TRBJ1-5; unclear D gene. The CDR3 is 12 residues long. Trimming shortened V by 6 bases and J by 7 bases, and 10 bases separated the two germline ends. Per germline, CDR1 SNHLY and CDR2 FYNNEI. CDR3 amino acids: CASSRMTQPQHF. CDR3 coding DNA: TGTGCCAGCAGCAGAATGACCCAGCCCCAGCATTTT. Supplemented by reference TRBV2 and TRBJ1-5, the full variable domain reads EPEVTQTPSHQVTQMGQEVILRCVPISNHLYFYWYRQILGQKVEFLVSFYNNEISEKSEIFDDQFSVERPDGSNFTLKIRSTKLEDSAMYFCASSRMTQPQHFGDGTRLSIL.

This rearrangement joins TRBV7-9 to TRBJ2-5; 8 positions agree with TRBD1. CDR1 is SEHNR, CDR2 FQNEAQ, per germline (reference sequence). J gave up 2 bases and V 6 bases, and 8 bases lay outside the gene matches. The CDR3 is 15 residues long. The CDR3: CASSFPRGRQETQYF. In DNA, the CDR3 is TGTGCCAGCAGTTTCCCCAGGGGGCGTCAAGAGACCCAGTACTTC.

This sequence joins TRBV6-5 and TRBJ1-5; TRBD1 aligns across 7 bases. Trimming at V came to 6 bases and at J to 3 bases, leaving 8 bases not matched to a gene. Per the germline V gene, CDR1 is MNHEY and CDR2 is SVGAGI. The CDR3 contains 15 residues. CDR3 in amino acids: CASRKQGTNNQPQHF. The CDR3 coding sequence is TGTGCCAGCAGAAAACAGGGGACTAACAATCAGCCCCAGCATTTT.

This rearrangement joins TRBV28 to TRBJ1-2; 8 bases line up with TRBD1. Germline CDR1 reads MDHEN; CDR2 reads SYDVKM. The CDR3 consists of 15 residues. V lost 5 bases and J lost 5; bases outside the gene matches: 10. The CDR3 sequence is CASSPTTDREYGYTF. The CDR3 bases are TGTGCCAGCAGTCCGACTACGGACAGGGAATATGGCTACACCTTC.

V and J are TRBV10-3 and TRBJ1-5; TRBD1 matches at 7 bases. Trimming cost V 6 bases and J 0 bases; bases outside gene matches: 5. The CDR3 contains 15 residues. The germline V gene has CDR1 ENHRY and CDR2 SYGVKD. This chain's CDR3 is CAISTGTVSNQPQHF. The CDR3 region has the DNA TGTGCCATCAGCACCGGGACAGTTAGCAATCAGCCCCAGCATTTT.

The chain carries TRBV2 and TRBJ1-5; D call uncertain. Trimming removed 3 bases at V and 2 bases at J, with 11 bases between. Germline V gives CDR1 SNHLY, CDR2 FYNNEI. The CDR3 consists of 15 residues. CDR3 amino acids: CASSDGSGGNQPQHF. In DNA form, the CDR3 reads TGTGCCAGCAGTGATGGGTCTGGGGGCAATCAGCCCCAGCATTTT.

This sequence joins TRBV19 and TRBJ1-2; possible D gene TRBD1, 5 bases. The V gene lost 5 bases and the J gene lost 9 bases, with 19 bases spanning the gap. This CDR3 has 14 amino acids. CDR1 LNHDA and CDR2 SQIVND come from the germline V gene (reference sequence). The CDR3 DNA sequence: TGTGCCAGTAGTGTCAGGGACCAGGAGGGACGCTACACCTTC. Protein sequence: CASSVRDQEGRYTF.

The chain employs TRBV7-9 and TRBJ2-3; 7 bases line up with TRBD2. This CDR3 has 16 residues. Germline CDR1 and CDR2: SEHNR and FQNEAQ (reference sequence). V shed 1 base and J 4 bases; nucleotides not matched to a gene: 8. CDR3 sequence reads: CASSLDIPSGPDTQYF. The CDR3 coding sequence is TGTGCCAGCAGCTTAGATATCCCTAGCGGACCAGATACGCAGTATTTT.

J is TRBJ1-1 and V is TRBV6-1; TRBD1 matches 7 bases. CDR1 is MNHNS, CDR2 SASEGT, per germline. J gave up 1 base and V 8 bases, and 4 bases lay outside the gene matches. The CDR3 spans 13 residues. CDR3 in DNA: TGTGCCAGCCCGGGACAGCCGAACACTGAAGCTTTCTTT. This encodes CASPGQPNTEAFF.

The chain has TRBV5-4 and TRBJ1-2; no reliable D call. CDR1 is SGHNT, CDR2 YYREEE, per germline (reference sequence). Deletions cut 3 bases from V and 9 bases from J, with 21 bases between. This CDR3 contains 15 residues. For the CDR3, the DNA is TGTGCCAGCAGCTCACCCATGGTAGGACGAACCCGCTACACCTTC. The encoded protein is CASSSPMVGRTRYTF.

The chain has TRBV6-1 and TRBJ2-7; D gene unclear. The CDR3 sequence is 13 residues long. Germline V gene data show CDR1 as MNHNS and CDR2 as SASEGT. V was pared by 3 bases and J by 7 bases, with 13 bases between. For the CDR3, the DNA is TGTGCCAGCAGTGAGCCACGCCTCGGGGAGCAGTACGTC. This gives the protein CASSEPRLGEQYV.

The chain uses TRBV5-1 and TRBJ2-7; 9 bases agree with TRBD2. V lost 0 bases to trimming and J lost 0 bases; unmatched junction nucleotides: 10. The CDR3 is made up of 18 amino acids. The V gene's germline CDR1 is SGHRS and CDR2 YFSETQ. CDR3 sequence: CASSLGPGGSGGSYEQYF. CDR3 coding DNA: TGCGCCAGCAGCTTGGGACCTGGGGGTAGCGGGGGCTCCTACGAGCAGTACTTC.

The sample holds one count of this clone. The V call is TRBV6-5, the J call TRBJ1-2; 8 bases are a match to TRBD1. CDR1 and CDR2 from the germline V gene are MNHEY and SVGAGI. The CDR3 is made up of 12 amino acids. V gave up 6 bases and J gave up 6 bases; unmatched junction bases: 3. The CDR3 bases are TGTGCCAGCAGCGACAGGGGAGATGGCTACACCTTC. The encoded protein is CASSDRGDGYTF.

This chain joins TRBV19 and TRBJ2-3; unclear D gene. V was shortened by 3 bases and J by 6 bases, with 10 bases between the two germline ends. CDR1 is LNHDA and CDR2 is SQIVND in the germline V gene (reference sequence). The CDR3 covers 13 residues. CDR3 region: CASSIQARDTQYF. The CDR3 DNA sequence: TGTGCCAGTAGTATCCAGGCAAGGGATACGCAGTATTTT. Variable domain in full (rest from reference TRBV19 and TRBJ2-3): DGGITQSPKYLFRKEGQNVTLSCEQNLNHDAMYWYRQDPGQGLRLIYYSQIVNDFQKGDIAEGYSVSREKKESFPLTVTSAQKNPTAFYLCASSIQARDTQYFGPGTRLTVL.

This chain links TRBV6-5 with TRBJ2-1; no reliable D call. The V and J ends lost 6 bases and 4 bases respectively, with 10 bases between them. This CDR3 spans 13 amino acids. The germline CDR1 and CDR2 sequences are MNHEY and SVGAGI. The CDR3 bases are TGTGCCAGCAGATTACGCCAGTACAATGAGCAGTTCTTC. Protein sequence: CASRLRQYNEQFF.

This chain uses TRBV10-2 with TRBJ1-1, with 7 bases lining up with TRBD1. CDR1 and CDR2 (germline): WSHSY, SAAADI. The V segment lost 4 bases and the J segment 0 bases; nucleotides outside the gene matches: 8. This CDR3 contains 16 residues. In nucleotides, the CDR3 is TGCGCCAGCAGTGGAGGGACAGAGACGCTGAACACTGAAGCTTTCTTT. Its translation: CASSGGTETLNTEAFF.

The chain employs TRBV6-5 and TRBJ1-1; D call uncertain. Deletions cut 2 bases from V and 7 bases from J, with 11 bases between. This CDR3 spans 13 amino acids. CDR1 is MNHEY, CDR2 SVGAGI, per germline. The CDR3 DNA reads TGTGCCAGCAGTTACGATGTGGTCAGTGAAGCTTTCTTT. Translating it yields CASSYDVVSEAFF.

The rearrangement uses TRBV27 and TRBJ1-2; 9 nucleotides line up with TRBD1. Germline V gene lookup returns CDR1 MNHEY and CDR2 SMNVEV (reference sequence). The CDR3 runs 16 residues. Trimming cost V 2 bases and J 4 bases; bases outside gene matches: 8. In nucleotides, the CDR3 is TGTGCCAGCAGTTTAGTGTCGGGACAGGGTGGCTATGGCTACACCTTC. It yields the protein CASSLVSGQGGYGYTF.